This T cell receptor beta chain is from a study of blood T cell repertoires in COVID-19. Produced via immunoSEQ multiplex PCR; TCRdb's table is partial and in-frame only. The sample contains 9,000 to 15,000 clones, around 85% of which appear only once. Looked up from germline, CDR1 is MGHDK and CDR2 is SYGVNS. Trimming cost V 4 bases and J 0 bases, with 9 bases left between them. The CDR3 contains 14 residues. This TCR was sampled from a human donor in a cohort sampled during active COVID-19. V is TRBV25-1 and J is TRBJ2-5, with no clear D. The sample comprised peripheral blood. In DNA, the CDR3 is TGTGCCAGCAGTGGCCGGGTGTACCAAGAGACCCAGTACTTC. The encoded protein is CASSGRVYQETQYF.